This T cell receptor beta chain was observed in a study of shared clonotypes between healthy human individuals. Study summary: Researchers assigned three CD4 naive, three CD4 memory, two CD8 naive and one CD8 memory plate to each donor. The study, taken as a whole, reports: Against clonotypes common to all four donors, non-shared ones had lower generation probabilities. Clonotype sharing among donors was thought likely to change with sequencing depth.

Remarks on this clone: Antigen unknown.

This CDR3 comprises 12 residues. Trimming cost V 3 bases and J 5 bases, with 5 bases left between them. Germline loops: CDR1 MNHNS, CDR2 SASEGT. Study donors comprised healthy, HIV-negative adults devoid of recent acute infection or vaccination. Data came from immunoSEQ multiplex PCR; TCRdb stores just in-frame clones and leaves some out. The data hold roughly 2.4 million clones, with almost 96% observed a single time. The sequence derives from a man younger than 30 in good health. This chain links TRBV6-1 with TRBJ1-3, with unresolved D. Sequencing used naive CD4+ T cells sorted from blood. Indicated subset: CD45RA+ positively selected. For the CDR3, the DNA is TGTGCCAGCAGTGAGGGTCGAAACACCATATATTTT. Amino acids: CASSEGRNTIYF.